This T cell receptor beta chain stems from a study of cytomegalovirus exposure and HLA in healthy donors (dated by TCRdb to the late 2010s). Looking at the study overall: An earlier analysis of approximately 550 of the donors reported about 250 Gb of sequence data and some 120 million unique TCR beta sequences from 150 million to 200 million T cells. In addition to the first cohort of 666 subjects, a separate validation cohort of 130 or so different subjects was used. A later genetic analysis took genome-wide SNP genotypes for about three fifths of the 666 donors and used that subset as a discovery cohort. The genetic ancestry cluster associated with self-reported Caucasian donors included 81% of the 398 genotyped donors. HLA typing included class I and class II loci at four-digit resolution. A later analysis re-examined previously published TCR beta repertoires from hundreds of donors and added high-resolution HLA genotyping to investigate patterns of TCR occurrence. In an earlier analysis of 587 of the donors, high-throughput TCR beta sequencing was used to judge whether each TCR beta V gene segment behaved as functional or pseudogenic. Rather than using new phenotypic data, the later analysis identified candidate immune exposures from TCR beta sequences and from how often those sequences occurred across donors. The aim of the study was to test whether cataloging public T cell receptors could identify signatures of past pathogen exposure. Across about 380 genotyped donors of the cohort, an average of roughly 250,000 unique TCR beta nucleotide sequences per donor were sequenced, and about a sixth of those sequences were non-productive. The study used immunosequencing to profile the T cell repertoires of several hundred subjects and linked those repertoires to cytomegalovirus serostatus. High-throughput TCR immunosequencing, statistical association of individual TCRs with disease status, and machine learning were combined to predict cytomegalovirus infection status. Because of strong linkage in the cohort, five DR-DQ haplotypes were treated as single units for association and clustering. All discovery cohort repertoires had been generated using a single sequencing platform. Typing coverage varied by locus: roughly 620-640 donors for A, B, C, DRB1 and DQB1; roughly 510 for DQA1; about 600 for DPA1; more than 450 for DPB1. About 300 gigabases of sequencing data and 70 million to 100 million unique TCR sequences made up an early release that covered over 550 HLA-typed donors. Alongside the repertoire data, information on donor age, sex, ethnicity and CMV serostatus was compiled.

Clipping removes 5 bases from V and 2 bases from J, with 7 as the unmatched junction base count. The CDR3 covers 17 residues, taking in both the cysteine and the phenylalanine. The only DNA kept is the CDR3, 51 bases in frame from the first base. From a lookup of the germline V gene (reference sequence), CDR1 and CDR2 are SEHNR and FQNEAQ. To prepare the library, the immunoSEQ multiplex PCR assay was applied. The multiplex PCR relied on a mix of 60 forward primers for TCR Vbeta segments and 13 reverse primers for TCR Jbeta segments. A multiplex PCR assay on genomic DNA amplified the CDR3 region of rearranged TCR beta genes. On the Illumina HiSeq System, the amplified TCR beta libraries were sequenced as 87-base-pair reads. The authors' pipeline ran thus. In a later analysis, 80 million or so unique TCR beta chains were counted across the roughly 670 repertoires, and some 10 million of these chains were shared by at least two donors. A nearest-neighbor algorithm error-corrected the raw reads and collapsed the reads into unique sequences, merging closely related sequences to remove PCR and sequencing errors. V, D and J gene segments were assigned by aligning CDR3 sequences to IMGT reference sequences. Each retained sequence needed at least a six-nucleotide match to both a V gene segment and a J gene segment. Rearrangements were classified as productive when the CDR3 lacked stop codons and remained in frame with V and J, and all other rearrangements were classified as non-productive. CDR3 was defined by IMGT convention, running from the second conserved V-encoded cysteine to the conserved J-encoded phenylalanine. The earlier analysis of some 550 of the donors excluded any sequence lacking an unambiguous match to a single V gene segment. In an earlier analysis of 587 of the donors, a V segment was called functional when productive rearrangements were above 56.7%, and segregating when the standard deviation between donors exceeded 5%. A statistical classification framework was built for diagnosing cytomegalovirus status from the catalog of TCR beta chain sequences. A later analysis assigned V and J genes by comparing TCR nucleotide sequences with IMGT/GENE-DB human TR gene sequences. The TCRdist pipeline was used in a later analysis to assign CDR3 sequences and most-parsimonious VDJ recombination scenarios. In a later analysis, each TCR beta chain was defined by its CDR3 amino acid sequence together with its V-gene family, and reads without a unique V-gene family were excluded. As a way to deal with suspected cross-contamination and a sequencing artifact, a later analysis dropped roughly 620 nucleotide sequences that were highly shared and had low generation probability. In a later analysis, a clonal expansion index for each public chain was calculated from normalized within-repertoire ranks of inferred template counts. In a later analysis, generation probabilities were computed with a VDJ recombination model fitted to out-of-frame rearrangements, and the resulting probabilities were checked against IGoR. In a later analysis, hypergeometric tests were used to score TCR-TCR, TCR-HLA and TCR-CMV co-occurrence, with a repertoire-size bias correction applied to TCR pairs. False discovery rates were estimated in a later analysis by permuting HLA or CMV assignments 20 times. A later analysis grouped co-occurring TCRs with DBSCAN, adding TCRdist sequence similarity when clustering within HLA-allele-positive subsets. For co-occurrence clustering, repertoires with fewer than 30,000 or more than 120,000 public chains were excluded, along with roughly 5 repertoires with anomalous nucleotide sharing. TCRdb took this table from immuneACCESS and kept in-frame rearrangements with V and J called. Such tables lack part of the clones; where checked against another copy, unresolved V genes explain under half of the gap, and the rest is unexplained. That table gives V, J and clone size, and the DNA gave D and trimming. Across this sample there are about 100,000 clones, with 65% to 90% seen only once. The ten largest clones capture more than 0.95% of the sample.

Study-wide conclusions, independent of this receptor: A further reported finding was that TCR beta sequences accurately predicted the HLA-A and HLA-B alleles for most subjects in the first cohort. Compared with equally common non-associated chains, HLA-associated TCR beta chains in a later analysis were more clonally expanded and had lower generation probabilities. Linkage disequilibrium might explain the correlated functional status among segregating V segments, but an unknown experimental factor could not be ruled out. The earlier analysis of 587 of the donors excluded seventeen rarely observed V segments, including chromosome 9 orphons, because counts were too low. The authors suggested that the approach could potentially be generalized to other disease states and immunological phenotypes. A later analysis associated about 17,000 TCR beta sequences with specific HLA alleles at a false discovery rate of 0.05. Presence/absence analyses assumed roughly uniform sequencing depth across donors, an assumption that may not hold. Most TCR sequences were seen in very few donors, while some public TCRs were found in many individuals. A group of highly shared sequence variants was considered likely to be a technical artifact of the sequencing pipeline. In vitro tests confirmed that a few of the cytomegalovirus-associated TCR beta chains recognize cytomegalovirus antigens. The cohort was sequenced for TCR beta chains only, and without alpha or paired-chain data the features that could be detected were limited. Because HLA typing was missing for some donors at each locus, association tests included only the typed subset. A total of some 180 TCR beta chains were listed by the study as associated with cytomegalovirus. In a later genetic analysis, fewer N-insertions in productive TCRs were reported among donors in an Asian-associated ancestry cluster than the 666-donor mean. The only immune exposure information available for the cohort was CMV serostatus. The 87-base-pair reads could not distinguish some IMGT-functional V segments, including TRBV6-2 and TRBV6-3, so those segments were excluded. A later analysis reported that several top co-occurrence clusters appeared linked to parvovirus B19, influenza, CMV and Epstein-Barr virus. Most CMV-associated TCR beta chains appeared to be HLA-restricted in a later analysis, and the HLA associations seemed to be driven largely by CMV exposure. The classifier was reported to diagnose cytomegalovirus status with high specificity and sensitivity in both the original and validation cohorts. Broadly in line with IMGT annotations, most TCR beta V segments showed up in productive rearrangements about 87% or about 30% of the time in an earlier analysis of several hundred of the donors. In a later analysis, TCR association rates were found to vary across HLA loci, with the most associated TCRs seen for DRB1 alleles and the fewest for HLA-C alleles. Assigning TCR associations to individual alleles was difficult when HLA alleles, especially DR and DQ, strongly co-occurred. An association between a missense DCLRE1C variant and V-gene and J-gene trimming of TCR beta chains was found in a later genetic analysis and replicated in an independent cohort.

Notes on this clone: This clone's antigen is unknown. The input lacks base qualities; no much larger clone sits a single base away.

The cohort comprised more than 550 healthy bone marrow donors. At the time of sampling, all cohort members were nominally healthy, though unrecorded immune exposures were likely present. The donor tested CMV seronegative, placing the donor among the approximately 400 seronegative members of the cohort. A peripheral blood sample was collected from each donor, and TCR beta sequencing was performed on peripheral blood mononuclear cells. The Qiagen DNeasy Blood Extraction Kit was used to extract genomic DNA from the blood cell samples. The chain is encoded by TRBV7-9 joined to TRBJ2-2; TRBD1 matches 11 bases in the middle. Sequences were obtained from PBMCs. This TCR derives from a woman aged 18 to 35 in good health and CMV-seronegative. The CDR3 protein is CASSPRTGGPNTGELFF. The nucleotide sequence reads TGTGCCAGCAGCCCTAGGACAGGGGGCCCTAACACCGGGGAGCTGTTTTTT.